This T cell receptor (beta chain) was sequenced in a study of identical twins. Findings and limits, study-wide: With abundant cord blood beta clonotypes, insertions were fewer; memory repertoires showed no such pattern.

After removal of 4 bases from V and 5 bases from J, the junction contained 12 bases not matched to a gene. Germline loops: CDR1 SGHDT, CDR2 YYEEEE. The length of the CDR3 is 16 residues. TCRdb re-called the 5' RACE reads through MiXCR, storing one row per CDR3 protein. This table has over 200,000 distinct CDR3 sequences, over 5% appearing once. There are a few counts of this clonotype. What it binds is unknown. These records were also assigned to another study, of T cells expressing NK-cell markers. That report adds: Seropositivity for HCMV was found in most of the eight sequenced donors, with one seronegative. In a handful of donors, dominant NKG2C+ clonotypes were roughly 1.0-8% of CD8+ T cells. Clones of NKG2C+ T cells that had expanded were of unclear HCMV specificity.

Sequencing was performed on CD8+ T cells sorted from blood. This TCR was recovered from a woman under 30 in good health. The rearrangement joins TRBV5-6 to TRBJ2-5, with TRBD1 matching 9 bases. The CDR3 DNA follows: TGTGCCAGCAGCGAGGAGCTACAGGGGGCAGGGGAGACCCAGTACTTC. Its translation is CASSEELQGAGETQYF.